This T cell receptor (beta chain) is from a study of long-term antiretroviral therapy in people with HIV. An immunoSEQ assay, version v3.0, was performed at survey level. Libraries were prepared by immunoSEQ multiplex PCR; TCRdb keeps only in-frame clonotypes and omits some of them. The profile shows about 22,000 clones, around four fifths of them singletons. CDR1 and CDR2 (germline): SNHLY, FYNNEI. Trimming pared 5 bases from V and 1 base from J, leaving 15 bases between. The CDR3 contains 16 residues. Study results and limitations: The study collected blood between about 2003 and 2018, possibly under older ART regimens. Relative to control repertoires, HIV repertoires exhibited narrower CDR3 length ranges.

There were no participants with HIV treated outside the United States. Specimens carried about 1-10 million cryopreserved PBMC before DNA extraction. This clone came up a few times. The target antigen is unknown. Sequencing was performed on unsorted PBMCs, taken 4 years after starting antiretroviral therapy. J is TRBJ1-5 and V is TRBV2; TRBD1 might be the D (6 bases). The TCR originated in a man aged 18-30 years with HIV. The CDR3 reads CASSLSRGGSNQPQHF. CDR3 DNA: TGTGCCAGCAGTTTATCCAGGGGCGGGAGCAATCAGCCCCAGCATTTT.